One sample yielded the 2 T cell receptor beta chains listed below, sequenced in a study of T-cell memory formation after mild COVID-19. TCRdb re-called the 5' RACE reads with MiXCR, one entry per CDR3 protein. The table records some 320,000 distinct CDR3 sequences, 15% to 20% of them present only once. The sequenced sample was PBMCs or a T cell subset sorted from them (not recorded which). The receptors shown here come from a man younger than 35 who had mild COVID-19 (a few samples of this study predate the infection). Cell type and time point are not known.

A few counts support this clonotype. The chain has TRBV4-3 and TRBJ1-3; D perhaps matches TRBD1 (5 bases). Trimming removed 4 bases from V and 0 bases from J, with 13 bases in between. The germline CDR1 and CDR2 sequences are LGHNA and YSLEER. The CDR3 has 16 amino acids. The CDR3 bases are TGCGCCAGCAGCCCGCGGGCAGGGAGCTCTGGAAACACCATATATTTT. Its protein is CASSPRAGSSGNTIYF.

This clonotype was observed a few times. The gene calls are TRBV6-5 and TRBJ1-1; possible D gene TRBD1, 5 bases. The germline V and J ends were trimmed by 2 bases and 5 bases, with 12 bases remaining between them. CDR1 MNHEY and CDR2 SVGAGI come from the germline V gene. The CDR3 loop spans 14 amino acids. The CDR3 loop reads CASSYVGGKTEAFF. CDR3 nucleotides: TGTGCCAGCAGTTACGTGGGGGGAAAGACTGAAGCTTTCTTT.